The 26 T cell receptor beta chains reported below all come from one sample, sequenced in a study of shared clonotypes between healthy human individuals. The table came from immunoSEQ multiplex PCR; TCRdb's copy has only in-frame clones and leaves some out. The sample lists about 680,000 clones; about 92% were seen once. The naive CD8 population came from CD45RO-negative cells selected for CCR7, without terminally differentiated effector memory CD45RA+ cells. Sequenced: naive CD8+ T cells sorted from blood. The receptors here all came from a man under 40 in good health.

The V gene is TRBV6-6, the J gene TRBJ2-7; 8 bases are shared with TRBD1. There are 14 residues in the CDR3. With V trimmed by 6 bases and J by 2 bases, 6 bases remained unmatched. Germline V gene lookup returns CDR1 MNHNY and CDR2 SVGAGI (reference sequence). In DNA, the CDR3 is TGTGCCAGCAGCCTCCGGACAGGGACCTACGAGCAGTACTTC. It codes for CASSLRTGTYEQYF.

The chain recombines TRBV5-1 with TRBJ2-7; 9 bases agree with TRBD2. Unmatched junction bases numbered 7, after V lost 0 bases and J lost 6 bases. Per germline, CDR1 SGHRS and CDR2 YFSETQ. The CDR3 length is 15 residues. The CDR3 coding sequence is TGCGCCAGCAGCTTGGTGTTAGCGGGAGAATTCGAGCAGTACTTC. It encodes CASSLVLAGEFEQYF.

The V call is TRBV4-1, the J call TRBJ2-7; tentative D call: TRBD2 (6 bases). V was pared by 2 bases and J by 0 bases, with 8 bases between. The CDR3 has 14 amino acids. CDR1 is MGHRA and CDR2 is YSYEKL in the germline V gene. This CDR3 reads CASSQQGLSYEQYF. CDR3 sequence (DNA): TGCGCCAGCAGCCAACAGGGACTCTCCTACGAGCAGTACTTC.

This rearrangement joins TRBV7-3 to TRBJ2-1; D not resolved. The CDR3 runs 14 residues. V lost 5 bases, J lost 9 bases, and 17 bases lay in between. Germline loops: CDR1 SGHTA, CDR2 FQGTGA. The CDR3 bases are TGTGCCAGCAGCAGTGACGCAGAATTGAGTGAGCAGTTCTTC. Amino acids: CASSSDAELSEQFF.

V usage is TRBV2 and J usage is TRBJ2-1; no definite D call. Trimming removed 6 bases from V and 8 bases from J, with 8 bases in between. This CDR3 contains 11 residues. CDR1 and CDR2 (germline): SNHLY, FYNNEI. The CDR3 sequence: CASSATDEQFF. CDR3 DNA: TGTGCCAGCAGCGCCACAGATGAGCAGTTCTTC.

The V gene is TRBV7-9, the J gene TRBJ2-3, with TRBD1 matching over 7 bases. CDR3 size: 15 residues. CDR1 is SEHNR, CDR2 FQNEAQ, per germline (reference sequence). V gave up 5 bases and J gave up 3 bases; unmatched junction bases: 8. The CDR3 protein is CASSEQGQPTDTQYF. The CDR3 bases are TGTGCCAGCAGCGAACAGGGACAGCCGACAGATACGCAGTATTTT.

The chain employs TRBV7-9 and TRBJ2-2, with TRBD2 as a possible D gene (6 bases). The CDR3 contains 15 residues. Germline V gene lookup returns CDR1 SEHNR and CDR2 FQNEAQ (reference sequence). The V gene lost 5 bases and the J gene lost 1 base, with 11 bases spanning the gap. CDR3 region: CASSRRDLNTGELFF. DNA of the CDR3: TGTGCCAGCAGCCGCCGGGACTTGAACACCGGGGAGCTGTTTTTT.

The chain joins TRBV19 to TRBJ2-6; D is possibly TRBD1 (5 bases). Germline V gene sequence: CDR1 LNHDA, CDR2 SQIVND (reference sequence). V was trimmed by 1 base and J by 4 bases, leaving 14 bases between them. The length of the CDR3 is 17 residues. CDR3 nucleotides: TGTGCCAGTAGTATAGCCCAGGGAACGCCCGGGGCCAACGTCCTGACTTTC. Encoded protein: CASSIAQGTPGANVLTF.

This clone was detected only once. The CDR3 DNA follows: TGTGCCAGCAGTCAGGGGGCGGGGGCACGCCCCATTCAGCCCCAGCATTTT. Amino acid sequence: CASSQGAGARPIQPQHF. The V call is TRBV27, the J call TRBJ1-5; TRBD1 agrees at 8 bases. CDR1 is MNHEY and CDR2 is SMNVEV in the germline V gene (reference sequence). The junction had 15 bases not matched to a gene; V was cut back by 5 bases and J by 6 bases. The CDR3 spans 17 residues.

The chain has TRBV9 and TRBJ1-2; 12 bases line up with TRBD1. There are 16 residues in the CDR3. The V segment lost 3 bases and the J segment 3 bases; nucleotides outside the gene matches: 6. Germline assignment: CDR1 SGDLS and CDR2 YYNGEE. Here the CDR3 DNA reads TGTGCCAGCAGCGGGAGGGACAGGGGGCGCCACTATGGCTACACCTTC. Amino acid sequence: CASSGRDRGRHYGYTF.

This chain links TRBV29-1 with TRBJ2-7, with TRBD2 as a possible D gene (6 bases). The V and J ends lost 0 bases and 7 bases respectively, with 10 bases between them. CDR1 and CDR2 from the germline V gene are SQVTM and ANQGSEA. The CDR3 contains 12 residues. CDR3 sequence (DNA): TGCAGCGTTGAAGAGGGGCGGGGAGAGCAGTACTTC. The encoded protein is CSVEEGRGEQYF.

The genes are TRBV4-1 and TRBJ2-3, with 9 bases fitting TRBD2. V was clipped by 1 base and J by 4 bases; unmatched bases: 6. This CDR3 is built from 16 residues. Germline V gene lookup returns CDR1 MGHRA and CDR2 YSYEKL. CDR3 nucleotide sequence: TGCGCCAGCAGCCAAGCCTGGGGACTAGCATCAGATACGCAGTATTTT. Translated: CASSQAWGLASDTQYF.

The V and J genes are TRBV18 and TRBJ2-7; no firm D call. V was pared by 4 bases and J by 4 bases, with 11 bases between. The CDR3 has 13 amino acids. CDR1 is KGHSH, CDR2 LQKENI, per germline. CDR3 nucleotide sequence: TGTGCCAGCTCACACCCTCGGAGTTACGAGCAGTACTTC. It translates to CASSHPRSYEQYF.

V gene TRBV11-2 combines with J gene TRBJ2-7; perhaps TRBD1 as D (5 bases). Trimming took off 5 bases at V and 2 bases at J, with 13 bases between the two ends. The length of the CDR3 is 14 residues. The V gene's germline CDR1 is SGHAT and CDR2 FQNNGV. DNA of the CDR3: TGTGCCAGCAGCACACGACAGTTTACCTACGAGCAGTACTTC. Amino acid sequence: CASSTRQFTYEQYF. The complete variable domain, with remaining parts taken from reference TRBV11-2 and TRBJ2-7, reads EAGVAQSPRYKIIEKRQSVAFWCNPISGHATLYWYQQILGQGPKLLIQFQNNGVVDDSQLPKDRFSAERLKGVDSTLKIQPAKLEDSAVYLCASSTRQFTYEQYFGPGTRLTVT.

This clone showed up just once. The chain links TRBV14 to TRBJ2-3; no firm D call. V was cut by 0 bases and J by 6 bases, with 10 bases left in between. In germline, CDR1 is SGHDN, CDR2 FVKESK. The CDR3 runs to 14 residues. The CDR3 reads CASSQEPSADTQYF. The CDR3 coding sequence is TGTGCCAGCAGCCAAGAACCTAGTGCTGATACGCAGTATTTT.

V and J are TRBV7-7 and TRBJ2-2; TRBD2 might be the D (6 bases). This CDR3 spans 15 amino acids. Between the trimmed V and J ends, which lost 5 bases and 2 bases, there was a span of 12 bases. Germline V gene lookup returns CDR1 SSHAT and CDR2 FNYEAQ (reference sequence). CDR3 protein: CASSPRDFNTGELFF. The CDR3 nucleotides are TGTGCCAGCAGCCCTCGGGACTTTAACACCGGGGAGCTGTTTTTT. The whole variable domain, filled in from reference TRBV7-7 and TRBJ2-2, reads GAGVSQSPRYKVTKRGQDVTLRCDPISSHATLYWYQQALGQGPEFLTYFNYEAQPDKSGLPSDRFSAERPEGSISTLTIQRTEQRDSAMYRCASSPRDFNTGELFFGEGSRLTVL.

This clone was seen only once. This chain joins TRBV29-1 and TRBJ2-7; tentative D call: TRBD1 (6 bases). This CDR3 has 13 amino acids. V was pared by 7 bases and J by 1 base, with 14 bases between. CDR1 and CDR2 (germline): SQVTM, ANQGSEA. CDR3 DNA: TGCAGCGGGAAGACAGGAGGATCCTACGAGCAGTACTTC. Translation: CSGKTGGSYEQYF.

This chain links TRBV19 with TRBJ2-7, with a possible D match to TRBD1 (5 bases). Germline lookup yields CDR1 LNHDA and CDR2 SQIVND (reference sequence). The CDR3 is made up of 15 amino acids. Deletions cut 4 bases from V and 3 bases from J, with 16 bases between. CDR3 residues: CASSTAGNPYYEQYF. CDR3 in DNA: TGTGCCAGTAGTACCGCAGGGAATCCCTACTACGAGCAGTACTTC.

This chain uses TRBV21-1 with TRBJ2-1; the DNA was not used to check the table's D call, TRBD1. TRBV21-1 is described as a pseudogene. This CDR3 has 16 residues. The CDR3 loop reads CASSKVKDRTNNEQFF. The CDR3 nucleotides read TGTGCCAGCAGCAAAGTAAAGGACAGGACCAACAATGAGCAGTTCTTC.

The genes are TRBV7-9 and TRBJ2-5, with a possible D match to TRBD2 (6 bases). V gave up 5 bases and J gave up 1 base, with 11 bases separating them. The germline V gene has CDR1 SEHNR and CDR2 FQNEAQ (reference sequence). The length of the CDR3 is 14 residues. Here the CDR3 DNA reads TGTGCCAGCAGCCAAGTCGGGAGCCAAGAGACCCAGTACTTC. Residues: CASSQVGSQETQYF.

V is TRBV5-4 and J is TRBJ2-1; the match to TRBD2 covers 10 bases. The CDR3 sequence is 14 residues long. CDR1 is SGHNT, CDR2 YYREEE, per germline (reference sequence). V shed 4 bases and J 5 bases; nucleotides not matched to a gene: 3. DNA of the CDR3: TGTGCCAGCAGCCGGACTAGCGGAGACAATGAGCAGTTCTTC. It encodes CASSRTSGDNEQFF.

The gene calls are TRBV5-5 and TRBJ2-3; no firm D call. Trimming cost V 4 bases and J 6 bases, with 18 bases left between them. Per germline, CDR1 SGHKS and CDR2 YYEKEE (reference sequence). The CDR3 consists of 15 residues. This CDR3 reads CASSHGPSLRDTQYF. DNA of the CDR3: TGTGCCAGCAGCCACGGACCAAGTTTGCGGGATACGCAGTATTTT.

This sequence joins TRBV19 and TRBJ2-1; 8 bases line up with TRBD1. The germline V gene has CDR1 LNHDA and CDR2 SQIVND (reference sequence). With V trimmed by 5 bases and J by 9 bases, 6 bases remained unmatched. The CDR3 sequence is 13 residues long. In DNA form, the CDR3 reads TGTGCCAGTAGTGCGTGGACAGGGCCTGAGCAGTTCTTC. Protein product: CASSAWTGPEQFF.

As DNA, the CDR3 is TGTGCCAGCAGCGTAGACAGGGGAGACAATGAGCAGTTCTTC. This encodes CASSVDRGDNEQFF. The V call is TRBV7-9, the J call TRBJ2-1, with 8 bases that match TRBD1. Looked up from germline, CDR1 is SEHNR and CDR2 is FQNEAQ (reference sequence). Trimming took 5 bases from V and 5 from J; bases not matched to a gene: 5. The CDR3 has 14 residues. Based on the CDR3 plus reference TRBV7-9 and TRBJ2-1, the full variable domain is DTGVSQNPRHKITKRGQNVTFRCDPISEHNRLYWYRQTLGQGPEFLTYFQNEAQLEKSRLLSDRFSAERPKGSFSTLEIQRTEQGDSAMYLCASSVDRGDNEQFFGPGTRLTVL.

CDR3 nucleotide sequence: TGTGCCAGCAGTTTATCGATTGGTTCGAGCCTCCCCTACGAGCAGTACTTC. Its protein product is CASSLSIGSSLPYEQYF. The chain links TRBV27 to TRBJ2-7; D is undetermined. V was trimmed by 0 bases and J by 2 bases, leaving 17 bases between them. Germline V CDR1 and CDR2: MNHEY, SMNVEV (reference sequence). CDR3 length equals 17 residues.

The chain carries TRBV10-3 and TRBJ1-1, with D uncertain. There are 14 residues in the CDR3. CDR1 and CDR2 (germline): ENHRY, SYGVKD. Trimming pared 6 bases from V and 0 bases from J, leaving 11 bases between. The CDR3 DNA is TGTGCCATCAGAGACATTGCGATGAACACTGAAGCTTTCTTT. Translated, it gives CAIRDIAMNTEAFF.